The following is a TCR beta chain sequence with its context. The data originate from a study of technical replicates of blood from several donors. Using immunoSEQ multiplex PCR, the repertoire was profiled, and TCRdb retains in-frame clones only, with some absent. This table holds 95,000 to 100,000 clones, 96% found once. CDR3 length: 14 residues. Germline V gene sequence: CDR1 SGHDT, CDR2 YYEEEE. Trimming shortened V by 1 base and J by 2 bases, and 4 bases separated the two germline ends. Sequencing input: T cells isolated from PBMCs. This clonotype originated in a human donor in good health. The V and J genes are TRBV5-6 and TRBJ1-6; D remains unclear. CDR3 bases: TGTGCCAGCAGCTTGAATACCTATAATTCACCCCTCCACTTT. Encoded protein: CASSLNTYNSPLHF.